The entry below describes one TCR beta chain. The protocol was immunoSEQ multiplex PCR, while the TCRdb copy is restricted to in-frame clones and leaves out a portion. The table has 50,000 or so clones, roughly nine tenths seen once. These data belong to a study of technical replicates of blood from a few donors. The germline V gene encodes CDR1 SGDLS and CDR2 YYNGEE. This CDR3 has 17 residues. The J segment lost 3 bases and the V segment lost 3 bases, leaving 8 bases of the junction unmatched. The sequence came from a human donor in good health. Some clones in this sample may be carry-over from other donors' samples. Sequencing was performed on PBMCs. The rearrangement joins TRBV9 to TRBJ2-6, with TRBD1 identical over 8 bases. CDR3 nucleotides: TGTGCCAGCAGCGGCTTCCAGGGGGCGGGTGGGGCCAACGTCCTGACTTTC. This encodes CASSGFQGAGGANVLTF.